The sequence of this T cell receptor (beta chain) was determined in a study of blood T cell repertoires in COVID-19. Clones were read by immunoSEQ multiplex PCR, and TCRdb kept only the in-frame ones, dropping some. The sample lists roughly 49,000 clones; 70% to 90% were seen once. The CDR3 runs to 14 residues. The germline gives CDR1 MGHRA, CDR2 YSYEKL. V dropped 1 base and J dropped 15; count of bases not matched to a gene: 9. This chain links TRBV4-1 with TRBJ2-1, with 10 bases identical to TRBD2. The clonotype was recovered from a man older than 75 with active COVID-19. Specimen: peripheral blood. The CDR3 here is CASSQGILAGALFF. The CDR3 nucleotides read TGCGCCAGCAGCCAAGGGATCCTAGCGGGAGCTTTGTTCTTC.